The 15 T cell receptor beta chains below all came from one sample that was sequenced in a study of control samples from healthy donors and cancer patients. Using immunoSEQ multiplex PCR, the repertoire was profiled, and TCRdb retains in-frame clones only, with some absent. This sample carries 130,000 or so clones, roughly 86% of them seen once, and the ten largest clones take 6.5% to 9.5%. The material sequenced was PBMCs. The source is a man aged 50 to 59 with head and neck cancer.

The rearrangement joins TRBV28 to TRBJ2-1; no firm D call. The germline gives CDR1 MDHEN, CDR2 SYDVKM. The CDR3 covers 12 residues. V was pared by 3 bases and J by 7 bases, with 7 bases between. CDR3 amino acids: CASSLEVNEQFF. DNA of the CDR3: TGTGCCAGCAGTTTGGAAGTGAATGAGCAGTTCTTC.

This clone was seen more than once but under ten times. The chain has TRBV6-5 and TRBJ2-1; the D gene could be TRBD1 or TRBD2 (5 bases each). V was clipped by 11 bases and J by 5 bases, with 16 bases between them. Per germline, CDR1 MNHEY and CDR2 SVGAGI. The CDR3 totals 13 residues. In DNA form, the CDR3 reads TGTGCCGCGATGGGACCGCCCCACAATGAGCAGTTCTTC. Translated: CAAMGPPHNEQFF.

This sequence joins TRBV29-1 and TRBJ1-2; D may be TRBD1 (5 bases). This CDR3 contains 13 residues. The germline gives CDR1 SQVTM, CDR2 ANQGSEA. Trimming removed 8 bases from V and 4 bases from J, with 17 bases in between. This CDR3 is CSSRDDRIYGYTF. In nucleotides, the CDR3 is TGCAGCTCAAGGGACGACCGAATCTATGGCTACACCTTC.

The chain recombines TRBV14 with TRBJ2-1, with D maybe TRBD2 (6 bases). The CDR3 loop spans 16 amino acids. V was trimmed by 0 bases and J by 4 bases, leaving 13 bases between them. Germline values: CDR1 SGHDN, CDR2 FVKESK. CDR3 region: CASSQDSAGTYNEQFF. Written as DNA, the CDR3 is TGTGCCAGCAGCCAAGATTCGGCAGGGACTTACAATGAGCAGTTCTTC.

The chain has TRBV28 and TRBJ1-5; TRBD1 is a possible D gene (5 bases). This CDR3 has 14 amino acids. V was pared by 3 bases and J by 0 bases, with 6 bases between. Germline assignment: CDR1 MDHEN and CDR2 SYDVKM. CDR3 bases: TGTGCCAGCAGTTTCGGGGGTAGCAATCAGCCCCAGCATTTT. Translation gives CASSFGGSNQPQHF.

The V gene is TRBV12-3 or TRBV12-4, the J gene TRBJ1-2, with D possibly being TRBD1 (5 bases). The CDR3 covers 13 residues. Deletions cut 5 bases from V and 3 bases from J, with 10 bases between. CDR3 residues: CASSLQDDYGYTF. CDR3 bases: TGTGCCAGCAGTCTACAGGATGACTATGGCTACACCTTC.

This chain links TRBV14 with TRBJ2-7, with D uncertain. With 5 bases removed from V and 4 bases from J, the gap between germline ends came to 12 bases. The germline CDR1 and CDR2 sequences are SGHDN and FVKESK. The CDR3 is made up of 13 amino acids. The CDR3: CASSFSVVYEQYF. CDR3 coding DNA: TGTGCCAGCAGCTTTTCGGTGGTTTACGAGCAGTACTTC.

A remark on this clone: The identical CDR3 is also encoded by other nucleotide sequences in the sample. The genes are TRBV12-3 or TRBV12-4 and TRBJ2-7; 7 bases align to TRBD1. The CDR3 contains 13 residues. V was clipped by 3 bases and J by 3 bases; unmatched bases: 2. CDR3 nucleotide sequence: TGTGCCAGCAGTTTCGGGGACAGCTACGAGCAGTACTTC. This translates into CASSFGDSYEQYF.

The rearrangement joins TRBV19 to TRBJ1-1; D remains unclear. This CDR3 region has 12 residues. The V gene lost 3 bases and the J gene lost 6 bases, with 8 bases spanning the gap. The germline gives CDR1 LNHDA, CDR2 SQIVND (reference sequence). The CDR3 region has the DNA TGTGCCAGTAGTATGTTTGAGGCTGAAGCTTTCTTT. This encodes CASSMFEAEAFF.

The CDR3 loop reads CASSLGSGGDTQYF. DNA of the CDR3: TGTGCCAGCAGCTTGGGGAGCGGGGGAGATACGCAGTATTTT. The chain is built from TRBV5-4 and TRBJ2-3; 8 bases agree with TRBD2. There are 14 residues in the CDR3. Germline CDR1 is SGHNT and CDR2 is YYREEE (reference sequence). The ends lost 0 bases at V and 5 bases at J; junction bases unmatched: 2.

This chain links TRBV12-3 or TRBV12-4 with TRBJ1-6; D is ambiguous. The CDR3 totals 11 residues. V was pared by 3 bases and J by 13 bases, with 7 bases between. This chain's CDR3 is CASSFKGPLHF. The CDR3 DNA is TGTGCCAGCAGTTTCAAAGGGCCCCTCCACTTT.

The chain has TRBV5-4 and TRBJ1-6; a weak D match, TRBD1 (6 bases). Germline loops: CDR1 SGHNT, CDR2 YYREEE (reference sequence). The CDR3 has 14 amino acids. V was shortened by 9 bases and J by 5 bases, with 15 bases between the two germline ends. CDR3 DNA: TGTGCCACCTCCGGGAAGGGGGATAATTCACCCCTCCACTTT. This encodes CATSGKGDNSPLHF.

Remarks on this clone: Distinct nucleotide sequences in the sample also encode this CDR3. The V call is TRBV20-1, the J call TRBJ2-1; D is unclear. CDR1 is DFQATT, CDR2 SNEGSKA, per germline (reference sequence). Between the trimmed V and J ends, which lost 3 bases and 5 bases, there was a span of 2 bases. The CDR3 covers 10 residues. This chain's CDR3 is CSASNNEQFF. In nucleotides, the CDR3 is TGCAGTGCTAGTAACAATGAGCAGTTCTTC.

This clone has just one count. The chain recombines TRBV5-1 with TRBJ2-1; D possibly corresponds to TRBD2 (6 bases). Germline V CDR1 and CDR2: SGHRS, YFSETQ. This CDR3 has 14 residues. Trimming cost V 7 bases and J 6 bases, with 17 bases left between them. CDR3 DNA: TGCGCCAGCTCAACGGTAGGTAGCGGCAATGAGCAGTTCTTC. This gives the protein CASSTVGSGNEQFF.

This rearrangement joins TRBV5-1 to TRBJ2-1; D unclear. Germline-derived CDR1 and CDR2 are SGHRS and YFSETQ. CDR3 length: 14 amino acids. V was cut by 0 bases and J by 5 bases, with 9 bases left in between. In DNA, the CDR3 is TGCGCCAGCAGCTTGGGAATTAGCAACAATGAGCAGTTCTTC. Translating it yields CASSLGISNNEQFF. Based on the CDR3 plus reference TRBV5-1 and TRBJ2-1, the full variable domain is KAGVTQTPRYLIKTRGQQVTLSCSPISGHRSVSWYQQTPGQGLQFLFEYFSETQRNKGNFPGRFSGRQFSNSRSEMNVSTLELGDSALYLCASSLGISNNEQFFGPGTRLTVL.